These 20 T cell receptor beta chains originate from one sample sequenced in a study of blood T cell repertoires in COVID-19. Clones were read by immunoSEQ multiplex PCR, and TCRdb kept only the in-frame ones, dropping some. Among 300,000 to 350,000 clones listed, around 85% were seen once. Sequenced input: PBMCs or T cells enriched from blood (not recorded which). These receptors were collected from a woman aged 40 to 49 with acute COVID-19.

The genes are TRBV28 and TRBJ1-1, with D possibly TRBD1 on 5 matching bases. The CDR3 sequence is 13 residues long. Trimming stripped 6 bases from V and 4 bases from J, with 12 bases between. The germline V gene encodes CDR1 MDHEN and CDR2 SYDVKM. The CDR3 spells CASSKGRGTEAFF. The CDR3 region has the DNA TGTGCCAGCAGCAAGGGGAGGGGCACTGAAGCTTTCTTT.

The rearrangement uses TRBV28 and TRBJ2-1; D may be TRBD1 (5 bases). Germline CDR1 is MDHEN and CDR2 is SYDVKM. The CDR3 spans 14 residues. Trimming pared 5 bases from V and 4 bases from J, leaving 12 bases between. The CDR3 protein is CASSPNRFYNEQFF. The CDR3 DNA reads TGTGCCAGCAGTCCGAACAGGTTTTACAATGAGCAGTTCTTC.

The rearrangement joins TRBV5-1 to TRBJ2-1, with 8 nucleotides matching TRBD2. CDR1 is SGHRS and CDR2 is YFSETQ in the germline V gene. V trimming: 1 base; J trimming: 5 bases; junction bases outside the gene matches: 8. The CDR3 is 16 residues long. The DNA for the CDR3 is TGCGCCAGCAGCTTGAGAAGCGGGGGAGATAACAATGAGCAGTTCTTC. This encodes CASSLRSGGDNNEQFF.

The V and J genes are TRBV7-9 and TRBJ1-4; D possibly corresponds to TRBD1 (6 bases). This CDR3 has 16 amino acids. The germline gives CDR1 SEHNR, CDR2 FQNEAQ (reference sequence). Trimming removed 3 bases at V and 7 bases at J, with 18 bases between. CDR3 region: CASSFPHGTSPEKLFF. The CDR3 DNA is TGTGCCAGCAGCTTCCCACACGGGACAAGTCCTGAAAAACTGTTTTTT.

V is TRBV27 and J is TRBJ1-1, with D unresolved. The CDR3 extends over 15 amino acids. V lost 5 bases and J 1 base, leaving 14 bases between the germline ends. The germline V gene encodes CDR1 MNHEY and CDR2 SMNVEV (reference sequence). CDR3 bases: TGTGCCAGCAGTCCCTCACTCTATCAGAACACTGAAGCTTTCTTT. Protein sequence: CASSPSLYQNTEAFF.

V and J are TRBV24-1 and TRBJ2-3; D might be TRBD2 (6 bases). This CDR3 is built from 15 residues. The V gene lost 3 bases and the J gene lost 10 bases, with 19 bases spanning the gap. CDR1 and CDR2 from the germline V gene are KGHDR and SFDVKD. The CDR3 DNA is TGTGCCACCAGTGATACTAATAGCGGCACCTGGGCGCAGTATTTT. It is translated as CATSDTNSGTWAQYF.

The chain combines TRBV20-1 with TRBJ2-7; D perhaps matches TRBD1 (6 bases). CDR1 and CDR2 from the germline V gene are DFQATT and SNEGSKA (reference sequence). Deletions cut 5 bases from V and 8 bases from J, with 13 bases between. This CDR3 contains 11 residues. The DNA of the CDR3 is TGCAGTGCTTGGACAGCTACGAAGCAGTACTTC. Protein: CSAWTATKQYF.

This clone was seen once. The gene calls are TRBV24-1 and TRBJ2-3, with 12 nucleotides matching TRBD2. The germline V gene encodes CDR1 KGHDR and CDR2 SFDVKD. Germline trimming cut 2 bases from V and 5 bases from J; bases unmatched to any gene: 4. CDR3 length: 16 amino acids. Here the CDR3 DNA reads TGTGCCACCAGTGATTGGACTAGCGGGAAGGTAGATACGCAGTATTTT. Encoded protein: CATSDWTSGKVDTQYF.

The CDR3 DNA reads as TGTGCCAGCAGCGTCTTAAGCGGAGGAAATACCGGGGAGCTGTTTTTT. Translation gives CASSVLSGGNTGELFF. The chain uses TRBV9 and TRBJ2-2; TRBD2 might be the D (5 bases). CDR1 and CDR2 (germline): SGDLS, YYNGEE. The CDR3 contains 16 residues. The V end lost 2 bases, the J end lost 5 bases, and 16 bases lay between the germline ends.

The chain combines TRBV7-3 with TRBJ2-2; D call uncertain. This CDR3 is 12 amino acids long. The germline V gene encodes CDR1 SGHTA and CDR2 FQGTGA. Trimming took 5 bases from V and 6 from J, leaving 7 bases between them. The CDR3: CASSPPAGELFF. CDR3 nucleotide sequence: TGTGCCAGCAGCCCCCCCGCCGGGGAGCTGTTTTTT.

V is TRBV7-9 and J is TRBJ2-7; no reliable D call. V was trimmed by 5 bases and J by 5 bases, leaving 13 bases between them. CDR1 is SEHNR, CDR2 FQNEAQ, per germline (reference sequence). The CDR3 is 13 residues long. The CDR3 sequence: CASSPFRQNEQYF. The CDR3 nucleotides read TGTGCCAGCAGCCCCTTCAGGCAGAACGAGCAGTACTTC.

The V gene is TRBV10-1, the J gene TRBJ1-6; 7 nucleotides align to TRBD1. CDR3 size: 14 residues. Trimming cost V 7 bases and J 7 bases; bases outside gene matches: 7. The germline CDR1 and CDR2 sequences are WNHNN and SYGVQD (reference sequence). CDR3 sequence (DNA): TGCGCCAGCATTTTACCGGGACAGAATTCACCCCTCCACTTT. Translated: CASILPGQNSPLHF.

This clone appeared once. Written as DNA, the CDR3 is TGTGCCAGCAGCCTGGGACAGATTAACTATGGCTACACCTTC. It encodes CASSLGQINYGYTF. V is TRBV5-6 and J is TRBJ1-2; 7 nucleotides line up with TRBD1. After removal of 4 bases from V and 1 base from J, the junction contained 4 bases not matched to a gene. There are 14 residues in the CDR3. Germline V gives CDR1 SGHDT, CDR2 YYEEEE.

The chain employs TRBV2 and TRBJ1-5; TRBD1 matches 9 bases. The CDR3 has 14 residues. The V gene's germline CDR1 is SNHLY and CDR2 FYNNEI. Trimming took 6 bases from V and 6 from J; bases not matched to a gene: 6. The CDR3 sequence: CASRRDREGQPQHF. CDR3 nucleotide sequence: TGTGCCAGCAGGAGGGACAGGGAAGGTCAGCCCCAGCATTTT.

The CDR3 here is CASSNSGLAGADEQFF. DNA of the CDR3: TGTGCCAGCAGCAATTCGGGACTAGCGGGAGCGGATGAGCAGTTCTTC. The chain is built from TRBV9 and TRBJ2-1; 14 positions match TRBD2. From germline, CDR1 is SGDLS and CDR2 YYNGEE. The ends lost 4 bases at V and 8 bases at J; junction bases unmatched: 8. The CDR3 extends over 16 amino acids.

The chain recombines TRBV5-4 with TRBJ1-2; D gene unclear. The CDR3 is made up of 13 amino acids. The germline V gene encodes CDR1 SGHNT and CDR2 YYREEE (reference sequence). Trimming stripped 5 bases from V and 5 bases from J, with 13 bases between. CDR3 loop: CASSDDGLYGYTF. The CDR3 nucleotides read TGTGCCAGCAGTGACGACGGGTTATATGGCTACACCTTC.

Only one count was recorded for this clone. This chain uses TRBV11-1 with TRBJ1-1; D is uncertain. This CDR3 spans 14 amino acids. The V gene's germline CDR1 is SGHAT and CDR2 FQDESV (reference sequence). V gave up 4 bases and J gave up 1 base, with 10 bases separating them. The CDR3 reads CASSWRTGNTEAFF. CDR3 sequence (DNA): TGTGCCAGCAGCTGGAGGACGGGGAACACTGAAGCTTTCTTT.

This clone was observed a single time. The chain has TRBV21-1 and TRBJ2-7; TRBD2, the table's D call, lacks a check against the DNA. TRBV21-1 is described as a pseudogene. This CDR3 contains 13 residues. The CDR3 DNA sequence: TGTGCCAGCAGCTACGGGAGCTCCTACGAGCAGTACTTC. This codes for CASSYGSSYEQYF.

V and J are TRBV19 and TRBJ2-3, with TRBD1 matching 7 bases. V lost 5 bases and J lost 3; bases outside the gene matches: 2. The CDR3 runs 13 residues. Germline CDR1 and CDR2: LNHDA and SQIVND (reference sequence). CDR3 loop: CASSATGTDTQYF. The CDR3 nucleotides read TGTGCCAGTAGTGCGACAGGGACAGATACGCAGTATTTT. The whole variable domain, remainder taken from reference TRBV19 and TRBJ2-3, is DGGITQSPKYLFRKEGQNVTLSCEQNLNHDAMYWYRQDPGQGLRLIYYSQIVNDFQKGDIAEGYSVSREKKESFPLTVTSAQKNPTAFYLCASSATGTDTQYFGPGTRLTVL.

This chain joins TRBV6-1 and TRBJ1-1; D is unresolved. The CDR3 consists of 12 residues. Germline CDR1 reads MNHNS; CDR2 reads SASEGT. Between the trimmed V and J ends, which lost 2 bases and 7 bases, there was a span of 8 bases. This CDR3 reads CASSETSIEAFF. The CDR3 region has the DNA TGTGCCAGCAGTGAAACGAGCATTGAAGCTTTCTTT.